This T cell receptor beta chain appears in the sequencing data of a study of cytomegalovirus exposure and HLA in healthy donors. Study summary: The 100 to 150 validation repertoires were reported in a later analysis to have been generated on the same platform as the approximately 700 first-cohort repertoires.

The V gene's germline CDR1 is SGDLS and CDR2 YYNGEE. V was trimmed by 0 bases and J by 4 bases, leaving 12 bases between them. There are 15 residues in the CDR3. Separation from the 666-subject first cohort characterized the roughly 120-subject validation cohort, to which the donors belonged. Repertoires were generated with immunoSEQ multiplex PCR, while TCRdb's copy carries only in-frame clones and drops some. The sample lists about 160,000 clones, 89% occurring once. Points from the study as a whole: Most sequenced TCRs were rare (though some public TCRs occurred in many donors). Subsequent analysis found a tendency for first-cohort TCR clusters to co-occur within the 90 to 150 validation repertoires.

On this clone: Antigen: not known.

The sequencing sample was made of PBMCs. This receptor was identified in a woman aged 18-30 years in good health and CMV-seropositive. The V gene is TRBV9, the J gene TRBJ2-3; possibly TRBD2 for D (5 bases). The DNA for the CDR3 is TGTGCCAGCAGCGTAGCGGGTGGAGCGGCAGATACGCAGTATTTT. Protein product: CASSVAGGAADTQYF.